This TCR beta chain was captured by sequencing in a study of cytomegalovirus exposure and HLA in healthy donors. The PCR was carried out with 60 Vbeta primers and 13 Jbeta primers. Assay: immunoSEQ multiplex PCR; the TCRdb copy retains only in-frame clones and omits some. This sample has 120,000 or so clones, with around three fifths found just once. CDR3 length equals 14 residues. From germline, CDR1 is SSHAT and CDR2 FNYEAQ (reference sequence). To note about this clone: Germline and junction disagree at one end, which may indicate a read error.

Material: PBMCs. The TCR originated in a woman aged 40-49 years in good health and CMV-seropositive. This chain connects TRBV7-7 to TRBJ2-5; TRBD2 might be the D (6 bases). In DNA, the CDR3 is TGTGCTAGCAGCTTAGGACTAAGGAGAGAAACCCAGTACTTC. Translated: CASSLGLRRETQYF.